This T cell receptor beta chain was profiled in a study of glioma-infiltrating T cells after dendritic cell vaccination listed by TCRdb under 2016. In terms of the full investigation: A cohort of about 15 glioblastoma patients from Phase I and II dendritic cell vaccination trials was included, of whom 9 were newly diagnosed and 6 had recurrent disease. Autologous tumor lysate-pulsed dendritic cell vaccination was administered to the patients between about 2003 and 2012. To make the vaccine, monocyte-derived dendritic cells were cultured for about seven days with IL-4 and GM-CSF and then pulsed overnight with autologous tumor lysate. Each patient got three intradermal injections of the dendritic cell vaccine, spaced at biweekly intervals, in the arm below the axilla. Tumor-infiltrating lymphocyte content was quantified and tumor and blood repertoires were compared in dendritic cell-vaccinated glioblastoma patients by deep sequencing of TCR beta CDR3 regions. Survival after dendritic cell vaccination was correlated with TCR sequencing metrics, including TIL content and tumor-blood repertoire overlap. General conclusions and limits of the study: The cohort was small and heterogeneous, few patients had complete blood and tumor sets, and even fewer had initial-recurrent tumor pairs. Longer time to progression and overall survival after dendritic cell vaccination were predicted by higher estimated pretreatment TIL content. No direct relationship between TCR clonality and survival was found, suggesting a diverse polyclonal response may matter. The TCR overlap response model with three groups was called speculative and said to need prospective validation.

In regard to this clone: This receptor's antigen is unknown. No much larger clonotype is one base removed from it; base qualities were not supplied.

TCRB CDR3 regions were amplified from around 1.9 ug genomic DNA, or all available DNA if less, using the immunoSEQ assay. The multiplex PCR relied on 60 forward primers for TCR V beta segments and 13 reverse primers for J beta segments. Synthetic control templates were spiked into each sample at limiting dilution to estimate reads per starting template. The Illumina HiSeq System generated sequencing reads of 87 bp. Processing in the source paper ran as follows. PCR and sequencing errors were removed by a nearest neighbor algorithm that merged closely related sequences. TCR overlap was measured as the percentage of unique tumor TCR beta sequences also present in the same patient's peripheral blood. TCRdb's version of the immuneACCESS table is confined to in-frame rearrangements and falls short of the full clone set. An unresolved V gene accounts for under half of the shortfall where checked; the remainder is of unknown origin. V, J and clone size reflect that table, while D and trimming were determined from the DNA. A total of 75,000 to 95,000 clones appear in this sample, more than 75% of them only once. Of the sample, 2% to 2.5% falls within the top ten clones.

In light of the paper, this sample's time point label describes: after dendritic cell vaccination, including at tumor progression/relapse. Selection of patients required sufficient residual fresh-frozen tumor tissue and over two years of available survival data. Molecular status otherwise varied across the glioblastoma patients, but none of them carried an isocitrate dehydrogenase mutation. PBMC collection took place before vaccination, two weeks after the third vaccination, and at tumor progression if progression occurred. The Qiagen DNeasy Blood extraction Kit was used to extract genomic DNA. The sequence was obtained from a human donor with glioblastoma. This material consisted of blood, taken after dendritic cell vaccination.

The base sequence is TGTGCCAGCTCACACACCGGACAGGGGTTGCGAGAGACCCAGTACTTC. It is translated as CASSHTGQGLRETQYF. The chain is made from TRBV18 and TRBJ2-5, and TRBD1 aligns with 9 junction nucleotides. Taken from the germline V gene, the CDR1 and CDR2 loops are KGHSH and LQKENI. V lost 4 bases and J lost 4 bases, and the count of bases not matched to a germline gene is 10. Reading from cysteine to phenylalanine, the CDR3 counts 16 amino acids. Just the 48-base CDR3 DNA is kept, in frame starting at base 1.